These 10 T cell receptor beta chains were all obtained from the same sample, sequenced in a study of blood T cell repertoires in COVID-19 (TCRdb year 2020). Libraries were built with the immunoSEQ multiplex PCR assay. TCRdb provides this immuneACCESS table in a form limited to in-frame rearrangements. Some clones are lacking; in checked studies, under half of them reflect an unresolved V gene, and why the rest are absent is not known. Counted in this sample were about 140,000 clones; about 80% of them appeared once. Together, the top ten hold 1.6% of the sample. The sample taken for sequencing was peripheral blood. The receptors derive from a human donor in a cohort sampled during active COVID-19.

This chain connects TRBV7-8 to TRBJ2-2, with D perhaps TRBD1 (5 bases). This CDR3 contains 14 residues. Trimming stripped 2 bases from V and 8 bases from J, with 12 bases between. CDR1 is SGHVS, CDR2 FQNEAQ, per germline. The CDR3 bases are TGTGCCAGCAGCTTATCTGGGGCGTGGGGGGAGCTGTTTTTT. This gives the protein CASSLSGAWGELFF.

The chain recombines TRBV28 with TRBJ2-7; 7 positions match TRBD1. This CDR3 contains 14 residues. The J segment lost 5 bases and the V segment lost 7 bases, leaving 11 bases of the junction unmatched. Germline V lookup: CDR1 MDHEN, CDR2 SYDVKM. Written as DNA, the CDR3 is TGTGCCAGCAAGGGGGCCCTACAGGTACACGAGCAGTACTTC. This codes for CASKGALQVHEQYF.

The rearrangement joins TRBV18 to TRBJ2-7, with 8 bases identical to TRBD1. Germline lookup yields CDR1 KGHSH and CDR2 LQKENI. Germline trimming cut 3 bases from V and 5 bases from J; bases unmatched to any gene: 6. The CDR3 extends over 14 amino acids. Written as DNA, the CDR3 is TGTGCCAGCTCACCGGACAGGGCCCCGGACGAGCAGTACTTC. This codes for CASSPDRAPDEQYF.

This clone appeared once. This CDR3 reads CASRLGQPYGYTF. In DNA form, the CDR3 reads TGTGCCAGCAGACTAGGACAGCCGTATGGCTACACCTTC. The genes are TRBV28 and TRBJ1-2; possible D gene TRBD1, 6 bases. The length of the CDR3 is 13 residues. CDR1 is MDHEN, CDR2 SYDVKM, per germline. V gave up 6 bases and J gave up 5 bases, with 13 bases separating them.

This chain joins TRBV29-1 and TRBJ1-3, with 7 bases that match TRBD1. The CDR3 loop spans 14 amino acids. CDR1 is SQVTM, CDR2 ANQGSEA, per germline. V gave up 5 bases and J gave up 0 bases; unmatched junction bases: 4. This chain's CDR3 is CSVRQGGSGNTIYF. The CDR3 DNA sequence: TGCAGCGTTCGACAGGGAGGCTCTGGAAACACCATATATTTT.

V and J are TRBV5-8 and TRBJ2-1, with 8 bases aligning to TRBD2. The CDR3 extends over 14 amino acids. The V gene's germline CDR1 is SGHTS and CDR2 YDEGEE. J gave up 3 bases and V 8 bases, and 7 bases lay outside the gene matches. The CDR3: CARPGRAFYNEQFF. In DNA, the CDR3 is TGTGCCAGGCCCGGGAGGGCTTTCTACAATGAGCAGTTCTTC. The full variable domain, completed using reference TRBV5-8 and TRBJ2-1, is EAGVTQSPTHLIKTRGQQATLRCSPISGHTSVYWYQQALGLGLQFLLWYDEGEERNRGNFPPRFSGRQFPNYSSELNVNALELEDSALYLCARPGRAFYNEQFFGPGTRLTVL.

The chain combines TRBV7-9 with TRBJ1-6; 7 nucleotides line up with TRBD1. The CDR3 is 16 amino acids. Germline loops: CDR1 SEHNR, CDR2 FQNEAQ (reference sequence). J was trimmed by 7 bases and V by 0 bases; bases with no gene match: 6. The chain's CDR3 is CASSLAGGPGNSPLHF. Here the CDR3 DNA reads TGTGCCAGCAGCTTAGCAGGGGGCCCCGGGAATTCACCCCTCCACTTT.

The rearrangement uses TRBV4-1 and TRBJ2-2; the D gene is possibly TRBD2 (6 bases). The CDR3 is 13 residues long. Germline CDR1 and CDR2: MGHRA and YSYEKL. Deletions cut 3 bases from V and 10 bases from J, with 12 bases between. In DNA form, the CDR3 reads TGCGCCAGCAGCCAGGGACTCCTCCTGGAGCTGTTTTTT. This gives the protein CASSQGLLLELFF.

The CDR3 is CATSRDPWDPQGSNEQFF. CDR3 in DNA: TGTGCCACCAGCAGAGATCCCTGGGATCCTCAGGGGTCCAATGAGCAGTTCTTC. The genes are TRBV15 and TRBJ2-1; D might be TRBD1 (6 bases). Trimming stripped 0 bases from V and 6 bases from J, with 21 bases between. The germline gives CDR1 LNHNV, CDR2 YYDKDF (reference sequence). The CDR3 runs to 18 residues.

Turning to this clone: Other DNA sequences within the sample encode an identical CDR3. The V call is TRBV14, the J call TRBJ2-5; 8 nucleotides agree with TRBD1. With 1 base clipped from V and 5 bases from J, the junction kept 6 bases outside the gene matches. This CDR3 region has 15 residues. The germline CDR1 and CDR2 sequences are SGHDN and FVKESK. CDR3 amino acids: CASSQGQGAGETQYF. The CDR3 nucleotides read TGTGCCAGCAGCCAAGGGCAGGGGGCTGGGGAGACCCAGTACTTC.